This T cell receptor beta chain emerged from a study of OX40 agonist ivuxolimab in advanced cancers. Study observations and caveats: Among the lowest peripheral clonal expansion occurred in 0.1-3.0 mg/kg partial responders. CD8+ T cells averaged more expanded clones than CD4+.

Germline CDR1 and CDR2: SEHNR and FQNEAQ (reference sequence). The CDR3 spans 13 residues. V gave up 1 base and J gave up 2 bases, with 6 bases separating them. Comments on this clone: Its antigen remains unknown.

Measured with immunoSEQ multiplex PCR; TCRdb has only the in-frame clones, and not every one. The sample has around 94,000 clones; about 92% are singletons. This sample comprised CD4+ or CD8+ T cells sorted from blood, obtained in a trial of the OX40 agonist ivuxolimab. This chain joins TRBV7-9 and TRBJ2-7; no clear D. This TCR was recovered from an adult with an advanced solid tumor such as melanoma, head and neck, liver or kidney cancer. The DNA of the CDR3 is TGTGCCAGCAGCTTAGGGGGAACCTACGAGCAGTACTTC. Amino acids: CASSLGGTYEQYF.